This entry lists 3 T cell receptor beta chains sequenced from one sample in a study of early T cells in non-severe SARS-CoV-2 infection. Each CDR3 protein gets one entry after TCRdb re-called the 5' RACE reads with MiXCR. The table has about 80,000 distinct CDR3 sequences, around 12% seen once; the top ten hold around 16%. The starting material was whole blood, obtained at baseline. Source of these receptors: an adult who was a healthcare worker with PCR-confirmed SARS-CoV-2 infection or an uninfected control (not recorded which). The donor label of this sample is uncertain.

This clonotype appeared a single time. The V call is TRBV5-1, the J call TRBJ1-2, with D possibly TRBD1 on 6 matching bases. V was pared by 0 bases and J by 8 bases, with 17 bases between. This CDR3 is 15 amino acids long. Looked up from germline, CDR1 is SGHRS and CDR2 is YFSETQ. The CDR3 reads CASSLAYQGIGGYTF. DNA for the CDR3: TGCGCCAGCAGCTTGGCCTACCAGGGGATCGGCGGCTACACCTTC.

This clonotype has at least ten counts. The V call is TRBV7-6, the J call TRBJ1-1, with D perhaps TRBD1 (5 bases). Looked up from germline, CDR1 is SGHVS and CDR2 is FNYEAQ. V was cut by 2 bases and J by 8 bases, with 9 bases left in between. The CDR3 extends over 12 amino acids. The CDR3 region is CASSLTGGEAFF. For the CDR3, the DNA is TGTGCCAGCAGCTTAACGGGGGGGGAAGCTTTCTTT.

The table lists this clonotype with many counts. The chain joins TRBV11-2 to TRBJ2-5, with unresolved D. The CDR3 loop spans 12 amino acids. V lost 2 bases and J lost 4, with 5 bases in between. Germline lookup yields CDR1 SGHAT and CDR2 FQNNGV. CDR3: CASSLTPETQYF. The CDR3 DNA sequence: TGTGCCAGCAGCTTAACCCCAGAGACCCAGTACTTC. Using reference TRBV11-2 and TRBJ2-5 for the parts outside the CDR3, the full variable domain is EAGVAQSPRYKIIEKRQSVAFWCNPISGHATLYWYQQILGQGPKLLIQFQNNGVVDDSQLPKDRFSAERLKGVDSTLKIQPAKLEDSAVYLCASSLTPETQYFGPGTRLLVL.